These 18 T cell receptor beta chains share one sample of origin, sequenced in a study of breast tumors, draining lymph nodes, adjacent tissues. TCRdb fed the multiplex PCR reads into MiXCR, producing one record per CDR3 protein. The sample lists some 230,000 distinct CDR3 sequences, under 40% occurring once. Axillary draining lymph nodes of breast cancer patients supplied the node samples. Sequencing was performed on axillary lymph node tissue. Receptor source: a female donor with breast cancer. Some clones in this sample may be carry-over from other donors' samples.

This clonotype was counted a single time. CDR3 sequence: CASSLQGYNSPQHF. The DNA for the CDR3 is TGCGCCAGCAGCCTCCAGGGATATAATTCCCCCCAGCATTTT. This rearrangement joins TRBV5-1 to TRBJ1-5; D may be TRBD1 (5 bases). In germline, CDR1 is SGHRS, CDR2 YFSETQ. V was clipped by 4 bases and J by 10 bases, with 18 bases between them. This CDR3 is 14 amino acids long.

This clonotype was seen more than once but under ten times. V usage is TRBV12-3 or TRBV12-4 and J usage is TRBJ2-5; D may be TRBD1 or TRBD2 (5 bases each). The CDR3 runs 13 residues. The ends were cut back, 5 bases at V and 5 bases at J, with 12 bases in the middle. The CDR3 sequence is CASSHGARETQYF. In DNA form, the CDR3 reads TGTGCCAGCAGTCACGGGGCGCGGGAGACCCAGTACTTC.

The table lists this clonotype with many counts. DNA for the CDR3: TGTGCCAGCAGCAGTTGGGGGGCAGGGCAGCCCCAGCATTTT. This codes for CASSSWGAGQPQHF. The chain is built from TRBV5-8 and TRBJ1-5; tentative D call: TRBD1 (6 bases). This CDR3 has 14 amino acids. The germline gives CDR1 SGHTS, CDR2 YDEGEE. V was pared by 4 bases and J by 7 bases, with 15 bases between.

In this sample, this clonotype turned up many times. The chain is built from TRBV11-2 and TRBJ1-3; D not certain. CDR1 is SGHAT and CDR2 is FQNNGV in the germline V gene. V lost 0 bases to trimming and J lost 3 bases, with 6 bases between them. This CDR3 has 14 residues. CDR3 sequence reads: CASSLERFGNTIYF. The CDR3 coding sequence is TGTGCCAGCAGCTTAGAACGATTTGGAAACACCATATATTTT.

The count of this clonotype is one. The chain's CDR3 is CGGGQGNEKLFF. The CDR3 bases are TGCGGCGGGGGACAGGGGAATGAAAAACTGTTTTTT. The chain couples TRBV20-1 to TRBJ1-4; 10 bases line up with TRBD1. Per the germline V gene, CDR1 is DFQATT and CDR2 is SNEGSKA (reference sequence). This CDR3 spans 12 amino acids.

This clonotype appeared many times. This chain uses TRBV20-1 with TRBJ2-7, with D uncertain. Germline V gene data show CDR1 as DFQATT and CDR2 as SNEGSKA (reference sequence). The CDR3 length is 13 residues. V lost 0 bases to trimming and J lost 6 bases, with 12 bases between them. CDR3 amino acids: CSARDLSPTEQYF. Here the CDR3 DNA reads TGCAGTGCTAGAGATCTTTCCCCAACCGAGCAGTACTTC.

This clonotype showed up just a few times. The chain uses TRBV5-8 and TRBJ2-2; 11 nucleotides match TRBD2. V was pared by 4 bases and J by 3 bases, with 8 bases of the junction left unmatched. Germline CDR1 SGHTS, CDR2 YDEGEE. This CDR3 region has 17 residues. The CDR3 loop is CASSPSGTSGYTGELFF. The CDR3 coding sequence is TGTGCCAGCAGCCCATCCGGGACTAGCGGTTACACCGGGGAGCTGTTTTTT.

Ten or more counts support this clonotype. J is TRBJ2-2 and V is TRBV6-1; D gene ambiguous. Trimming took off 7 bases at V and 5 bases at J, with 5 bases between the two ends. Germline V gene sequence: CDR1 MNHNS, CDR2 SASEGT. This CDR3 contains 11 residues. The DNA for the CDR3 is TGTGCCAGCAAGATTACCGGGGAGCTGTTTTTT. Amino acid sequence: CASKITGELFF.

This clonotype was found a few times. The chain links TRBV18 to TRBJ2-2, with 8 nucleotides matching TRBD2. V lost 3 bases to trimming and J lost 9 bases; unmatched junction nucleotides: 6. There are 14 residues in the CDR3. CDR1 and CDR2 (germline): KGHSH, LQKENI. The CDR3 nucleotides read TGTGCCAGCTCACCGCGTGAGCGGGAGCGGGAGCTGTTTTTT. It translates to CASSPRERERELFF. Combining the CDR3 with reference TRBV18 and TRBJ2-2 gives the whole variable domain NAGVMQNPRHLVRRRGQEARLRCSPMKGHSHVYWYRQLPEEGLKFMVYLQKENIIDESGMPKERFSAEFPKEGPSILRIQQVVRGDSAAYFCASSPRERERELFFGEGSRLTVL.

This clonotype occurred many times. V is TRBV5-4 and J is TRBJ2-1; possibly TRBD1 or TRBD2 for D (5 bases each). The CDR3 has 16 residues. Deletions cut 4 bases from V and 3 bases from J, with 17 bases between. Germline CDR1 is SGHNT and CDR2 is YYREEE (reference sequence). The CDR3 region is CASSPDLGTVYNEQFF. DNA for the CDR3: TGTGCCAGCAGCCCGGACCTAGGGACCGTCTACAATGAGCAGTTCTTC.

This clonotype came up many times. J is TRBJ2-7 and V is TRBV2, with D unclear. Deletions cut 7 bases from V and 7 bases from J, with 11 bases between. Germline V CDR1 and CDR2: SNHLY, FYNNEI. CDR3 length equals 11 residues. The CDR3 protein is CASTSQEEQYF. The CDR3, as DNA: TGTGCCAGCACAAGCCAGGAAGAGCAGTACTTC.

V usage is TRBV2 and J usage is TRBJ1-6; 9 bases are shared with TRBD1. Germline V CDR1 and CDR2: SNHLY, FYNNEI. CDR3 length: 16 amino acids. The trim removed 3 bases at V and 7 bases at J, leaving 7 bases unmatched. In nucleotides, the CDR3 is TGTGCCAGCAGTGACCGTACAGGGGGCGGAAATTCACCCCTCCACTTT. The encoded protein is CASSDRTGGGNSPLHF.

CDR3 coding DNA: TGCGCCAGCAGCGGCGCCGCGGGACAGGGCGCCCCTGGAAACACCATATATTTT. This encodes CASSGAAGQGAPGNTIYF. This chain joins TRBV5-1 and TRBJ1-3, with 9 bases identical to TRBD1. This CDR3 contains 18 residues. With 4 bases clipped from V and 2 bases from J, the junction kept 13 bases outside the gene matches. The V gene's germline CDR1 is SGHRS and CDR2 YFSETQ.

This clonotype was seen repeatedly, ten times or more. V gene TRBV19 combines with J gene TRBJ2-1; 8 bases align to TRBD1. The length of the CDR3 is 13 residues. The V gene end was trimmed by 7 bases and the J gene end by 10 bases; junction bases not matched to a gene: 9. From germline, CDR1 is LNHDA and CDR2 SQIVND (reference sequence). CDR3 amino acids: CASTPDRVDEQFF. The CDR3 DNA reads TGTGCCAGTACCCCGGACAGGGTAGACGAGCAGTTCTTC.

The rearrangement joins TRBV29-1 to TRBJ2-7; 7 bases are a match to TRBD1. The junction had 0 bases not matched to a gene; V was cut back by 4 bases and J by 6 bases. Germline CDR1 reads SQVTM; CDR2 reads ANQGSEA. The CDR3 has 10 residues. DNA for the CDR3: TGCAGCGTTGGACAGGGCGAGCAGTACTTC. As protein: CSVGQGEQYF.

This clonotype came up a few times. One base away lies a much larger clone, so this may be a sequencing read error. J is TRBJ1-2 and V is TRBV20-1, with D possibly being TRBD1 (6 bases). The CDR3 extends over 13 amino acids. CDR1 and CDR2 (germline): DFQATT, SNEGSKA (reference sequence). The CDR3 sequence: CSASRGAVYAYTF. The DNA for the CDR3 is TGCAGTGCTAGCCGGGGGGCTGTCTATGCCTACACCTTC.

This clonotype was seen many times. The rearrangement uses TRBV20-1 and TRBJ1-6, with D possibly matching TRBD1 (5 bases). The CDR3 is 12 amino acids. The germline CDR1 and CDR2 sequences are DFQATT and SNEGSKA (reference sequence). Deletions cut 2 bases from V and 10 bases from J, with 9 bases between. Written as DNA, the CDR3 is TGCAGTGCTAGAAGGGGTCGGTCACCCCTCCACTTT. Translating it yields CSARRGRSPLHF.

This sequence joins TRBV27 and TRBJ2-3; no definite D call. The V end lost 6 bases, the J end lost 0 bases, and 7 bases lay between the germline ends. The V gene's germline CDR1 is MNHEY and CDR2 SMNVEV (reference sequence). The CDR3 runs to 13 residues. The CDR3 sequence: CASRFRSTDTQYF. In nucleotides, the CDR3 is TGTGCCAGCAGGTTCCGTAGCACAGATACGCAGTATTTT.